Listed below are T cell receptor beta chains from one sample, sequenced in a study of Ad26.COV2.S vaccination and SARS-CoV-2 variants. Libraries were prepared by immunoSEQ multiplex PCR; TCRdb keeps only in-frame clonotypes and omits some of them. This table holds around 400,000 clones, roughly 80% found once. Sequenced material: peripheral blood, taken in a trial of Ad26.COV2.S vaccine versus placebo. These receptors were collected from a person between 18 and 60 years old who received the Ad26.COV2.S COVID-19 vaccine or a placebo. The CDR3 runs from the conserved cysteine through the conserved F or W.

V gene,CDR3 protein
TRBV6-6,CASSRIGADTEAFF
TRBV27,CASSFPNQPQHF
TRBV7-6,CASSLALGTSGPYNEQFF
TRBV29-1,CSAKATGGKETQYF
TRBV5-6,CASSMGTGGLLNQPQHF
TRBV28,CASSLGQGGRRQETQYF
TRBV4-2,CASRLAGGYTDTQYF
TRBV27,CASSSPSGGNEKLFF
TRBV7-2,CASSSPGQGPGANVLTF
TRBV5-4,CASSSSRGSYNEQFF
TRBV4-2,CASSQEPLPGDSYNEQFF
TRBV9,CASSEGRRVSEQYF
TRBV2,CASSEGIRQADSPLHF
TRBV5-6,CASSFSGSEQYF
TRBV12-3/TRBV12-4,CASTPFSNQPQHF
TRBV5-1,CASSPTRQGAGNTIYF
TRBV9,CASRSGVKDSPLHF
TRBV12-3/TRBV12-4,CASSTSWDEQYF
TRBV4-1,CASSQVGSGSDTQYF
TRBV30,CAWSRGQGTEAFF
TRBV9,CASSRTDISNTEAFF
TRBV11-2,CASGLTSGQETQYF
TRBV2,CASSSSGELFF
TRBV3-1/TRBV3-2,CASSQDYGGGYTF
TRBV12-3/TRBV12-4,CASSLSRNTIYF
TRBV12-5,CASGLAIGFYEQYF
TRBV18,CASSPPTGMNTEAFF
TRBV7-9,CASSPGTMSNEKLFF
TRBV2,CASIRGPLQYF
TRBV19,CASSIGDGLSTDTQYF
TRBV6-6,CASSYSGGPVEQYF
TRBV5-1,CASSLAGMQGYTF
TRBV19,CASSWSRGLAKNIQYF
TRBV19,CASSIDLRDQGYTF
TRBV30,CAWVVRRARGNEQFF
TRBV12-3/TRBV12-4,CASSLVRTDTQYF
TRBV19,CARKNRGYGNTIYF
TRBV4-3,CASSQDPTPGANVLTF
TRBV19,CASSITGGSGNYEQYF
TRBV10-3,CAISGLGQGTYEQYF
TRBV6-5,CAGSGVNTEAFF
TRBV11-3,CASSLGQNTEAFF
TRBV20-1,CSASPYNEQFF
TRBV18,CASSPGGHSNQPQHF
TRBV11-2,CASSLVPSGGANEQFF